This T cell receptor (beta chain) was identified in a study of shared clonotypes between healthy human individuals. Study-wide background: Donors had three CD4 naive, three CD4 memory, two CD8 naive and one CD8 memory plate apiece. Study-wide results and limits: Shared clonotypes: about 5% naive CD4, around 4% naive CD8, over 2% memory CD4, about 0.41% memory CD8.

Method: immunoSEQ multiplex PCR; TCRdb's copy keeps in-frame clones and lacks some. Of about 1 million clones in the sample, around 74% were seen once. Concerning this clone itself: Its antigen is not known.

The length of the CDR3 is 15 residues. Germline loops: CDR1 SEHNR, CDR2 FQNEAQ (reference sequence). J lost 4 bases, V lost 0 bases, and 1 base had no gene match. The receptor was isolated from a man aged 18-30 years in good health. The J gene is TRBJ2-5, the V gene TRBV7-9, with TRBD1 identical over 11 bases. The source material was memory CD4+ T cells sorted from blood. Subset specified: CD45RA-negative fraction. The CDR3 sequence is CASSLAGQGGETQYF. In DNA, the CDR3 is TGTGCCAGCAGCTTAGCGGGACAGGGGGGAGAGACCCAGTACTTC.